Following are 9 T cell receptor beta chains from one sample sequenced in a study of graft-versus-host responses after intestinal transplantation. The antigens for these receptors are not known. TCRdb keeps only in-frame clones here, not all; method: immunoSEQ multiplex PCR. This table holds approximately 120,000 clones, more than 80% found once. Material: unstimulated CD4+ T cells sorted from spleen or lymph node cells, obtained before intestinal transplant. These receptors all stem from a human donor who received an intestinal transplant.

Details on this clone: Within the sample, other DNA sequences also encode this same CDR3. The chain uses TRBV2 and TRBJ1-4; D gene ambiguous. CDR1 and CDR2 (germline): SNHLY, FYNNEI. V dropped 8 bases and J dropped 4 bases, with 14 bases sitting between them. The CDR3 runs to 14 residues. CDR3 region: CASAVRGGNEKLFF. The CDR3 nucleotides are TGTGCCAGCGCTGTACGGGGAGGTAATGAAAAACTGTTTTTT.

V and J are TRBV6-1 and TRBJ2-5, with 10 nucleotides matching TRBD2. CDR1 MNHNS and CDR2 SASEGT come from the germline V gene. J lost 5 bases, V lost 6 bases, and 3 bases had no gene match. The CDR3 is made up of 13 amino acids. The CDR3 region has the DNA TGTGCCAGCAGAGCGGGGGGGCAGGAGACCCAGTACTTC. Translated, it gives CASRAGGQETQYF.

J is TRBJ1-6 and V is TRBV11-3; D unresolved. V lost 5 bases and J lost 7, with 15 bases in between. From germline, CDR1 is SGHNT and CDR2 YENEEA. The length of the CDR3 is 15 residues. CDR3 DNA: TGTGCCAGCAGCACCAACCGTCTACGGAATTCACCCCTCCACTTT. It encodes CASSTNRLRNSPLHF.

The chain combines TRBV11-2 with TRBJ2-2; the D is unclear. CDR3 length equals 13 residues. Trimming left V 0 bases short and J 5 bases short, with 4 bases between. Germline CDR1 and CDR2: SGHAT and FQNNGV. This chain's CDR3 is CASSLDRTGELFF. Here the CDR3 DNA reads TGTGCCAGCAGCTTAGACAGGACCGGGGAGCTGTTTTTT.

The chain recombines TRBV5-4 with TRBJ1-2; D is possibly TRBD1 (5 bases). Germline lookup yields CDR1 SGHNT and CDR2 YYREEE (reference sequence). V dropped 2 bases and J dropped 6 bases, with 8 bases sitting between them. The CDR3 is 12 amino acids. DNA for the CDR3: TGTGCCAGCAGCTTTGGAGGGGATGGCTACACCTTC. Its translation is CASSFGGDGYTF.

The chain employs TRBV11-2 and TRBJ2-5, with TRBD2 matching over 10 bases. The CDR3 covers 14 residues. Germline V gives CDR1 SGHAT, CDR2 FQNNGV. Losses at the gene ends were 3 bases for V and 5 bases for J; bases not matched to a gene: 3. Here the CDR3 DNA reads TGTGCCAGCAGCTTTCTAGCGGGGGATGAGACCCAGTACTTC. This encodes CASSFLAGDETQYF.

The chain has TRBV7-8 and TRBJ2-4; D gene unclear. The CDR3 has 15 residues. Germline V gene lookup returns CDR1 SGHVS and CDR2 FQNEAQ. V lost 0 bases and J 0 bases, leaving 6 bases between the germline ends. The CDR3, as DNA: TGTGCCAGCAGCTTAGCCTCAGGAGCCAAAAACATTCAGTACTTC. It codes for CASSLASGAKNIQYF.

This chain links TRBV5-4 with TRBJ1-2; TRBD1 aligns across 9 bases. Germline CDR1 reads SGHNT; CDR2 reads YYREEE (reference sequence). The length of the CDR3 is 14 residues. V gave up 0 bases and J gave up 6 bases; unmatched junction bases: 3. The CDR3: CASSLGQGEDGYTF. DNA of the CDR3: TGTGCCAGCAGCTTGGGACAGGGGGAGGATGGCTACACCTTC.

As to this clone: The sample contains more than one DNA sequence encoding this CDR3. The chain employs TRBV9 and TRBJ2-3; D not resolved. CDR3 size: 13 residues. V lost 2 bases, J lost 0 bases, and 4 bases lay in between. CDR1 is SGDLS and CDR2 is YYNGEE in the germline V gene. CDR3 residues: CASSVGSTDTQYF. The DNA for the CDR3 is TGTGCCAGCAGCGTCGGTAGCACAGATACGCAGTATTTT.